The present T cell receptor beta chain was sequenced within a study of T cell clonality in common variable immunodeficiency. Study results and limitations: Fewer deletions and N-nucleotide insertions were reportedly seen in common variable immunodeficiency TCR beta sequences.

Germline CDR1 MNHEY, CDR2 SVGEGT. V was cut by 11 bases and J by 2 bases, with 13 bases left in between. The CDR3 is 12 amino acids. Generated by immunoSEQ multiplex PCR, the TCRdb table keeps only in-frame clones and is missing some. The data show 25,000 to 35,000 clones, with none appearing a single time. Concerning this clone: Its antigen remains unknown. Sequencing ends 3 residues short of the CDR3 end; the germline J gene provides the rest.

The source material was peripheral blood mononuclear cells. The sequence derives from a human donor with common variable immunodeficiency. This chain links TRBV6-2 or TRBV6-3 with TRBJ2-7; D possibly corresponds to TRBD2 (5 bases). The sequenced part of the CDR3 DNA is TGTGCCCTGGGCCGCGGGCCCTACGAG. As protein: CALGRGPYE. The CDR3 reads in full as CALGRGPYEQYF.